The entry below gives a single TCR beta chain sequence along with its context. What it recognizes is unknown. This entry is derived from a study of T cell repertoires in cytomegalovirus infection. Study-level information: CMV epitopes, recently identified HLA-C-restricted and well-studied HLA-B-restricted, were used.

Trimming cost V 1 base and J 10 bases, with 11 bases left between them. The CDR3 covers 13 residues. Germline lookup yields CDR1 MGHRA and CDR2 YSYEKL. One entry per CDR3 protein results from TCRdb running MiXCR on the reads. The sample carries about 830,000 distinct CDR3 sequences, roughly 33% recorded once. The V gene is TRBV4-1, the J gene TRBJ2-1; unclear D gene. The sequence came from a human donor in good health (CMV status not recorded). Some clones in this sample may be carry-over from other donors' samples. The sequenced sample was cultured CD8+ T cells from PBMCs, obtained from culture after CMV antigen stimulation. CDR3 loop: CASSQVGVSEQFF. The CDR3 bases are TGCGCCAGCAGCCAAGTAGGAGTATCCGAGCAGTTCTTC.